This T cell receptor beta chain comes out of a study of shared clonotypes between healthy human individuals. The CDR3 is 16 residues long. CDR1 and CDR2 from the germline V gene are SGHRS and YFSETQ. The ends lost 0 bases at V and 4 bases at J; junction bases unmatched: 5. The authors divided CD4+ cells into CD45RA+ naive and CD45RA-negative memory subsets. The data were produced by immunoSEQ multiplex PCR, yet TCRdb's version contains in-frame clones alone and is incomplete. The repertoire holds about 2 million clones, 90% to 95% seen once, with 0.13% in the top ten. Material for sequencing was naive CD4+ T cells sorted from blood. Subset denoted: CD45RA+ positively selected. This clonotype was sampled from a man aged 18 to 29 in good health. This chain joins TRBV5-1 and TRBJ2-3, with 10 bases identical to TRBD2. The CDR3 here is CASSLVPSGGSDTQYF. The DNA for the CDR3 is TGCGCCAGCAGCTTGGTTCCTAGCGGGGGTTCAGATACGCAGTATTTT.